A single sample gave rise to the 21 T cell receptor beta chains below, sequenced in a study of CD8 T cells in Susac syndrome. The RNA input was roughly 0.45 to 1 ug, and it was reverse transcribed with random hexamers. One entry per CDR3 protein results from TCRdb running MiXCR on the immunoSEQ multiplex PCR reads. Of some 140,000 distinct CDR3 sequences in the sample, about 95% were seen once. Material for sequencing was CD8+ T cells from PBMCs. These receptor sequences come from a human donor with Susac syndrome.

The chain employs TRBV9 and TRBJ1-1; D perhaps matches TRBD1 (6 bases). The length of the CDR3 is 15 residues. Trimming cost V 3 bases and J 2 bases, with 14 bases left between them. Germline V gene sequence: CDR1 SGDLS, CDR2 YYNGEE. The CDR3, as DNA: TGTGCCAGCAGCGGCGAAGGGGGAGGTAACACTGAAGCTTTCTTT. It specifies CASSGEGGGNTEAFF.

The gene calls are TRBV18 and TRBJ2-7; 9 bases agree with TRBD1. The ends lost 4 bases at V and 4 bases at J; junction bases unmatched: 11. This CDR3 spans 16 amino acids. The germline CDR1 and CDR2 sequences are KGHSH and LQKENI. CDR3 loop: CASSQTGTGRLYEQYF. The CDR3 DNA is TGTGCCAGCTCACAAACCGGGACAGGGAGATTGTACGAGCAGTACTTC.

The rearrangement uses TRBV19 and TRBJ2-7; perhaps TRBD2 as D (6 bases). CDR1 is LNHDA and CDR2 is SQIVND in the germline V gene (reference sequence). V dropped 6 bases and J dropped 0 bases, with 15 bases sitting between them. The CDR3 sequence is 15 residues long. The CDR3 nucleotides are TGTGCCAGTAGCACCGGTGGCGGGGTCTCCTACGAGCAGTACTTC. The encoded protein is CASSTGGGVSYEQYF.

This sequence joins TRBV4-1 and TRBJ1-1, with D unclear. V gave up 0 bases and J gave up 8 bases, with 4 bases separating them. This CDR3 has 11 residues. Germline V CDR1 and CDR2: MGHRA, YSYEKL. The CDR3 DNA sequence: TGCGCCAGCAGCCAAGAGGAAGAAGCTTTCTTT. As protein: CASSQEEEAFF.

This clonotype was detected only once. J is TRBJ2-1 and V is TRBV20-1; 7 positions agree with TRBD1. This CDR3 region has 13 residues. Germline CDR1 DFQATT, CDR2 SNEGSKA (reference sequence). The trim removed 7 bases at V and 5 bases at J, leaving 8 bases unmatched. As DNA, the CDR3 is TGCAGTGAACAGGGGCAGTGGGACAATGAGCAGTTCTTC. This codes for CSEQGQWDNEQFF.

The chain combines TRBV7-9 with TRBJ2-7, with 9 bases that match TRBD2. The CDR3 sequence is 16 residues long. Looked up from germline, CDR1 is SEHNR and CDR2 is FQNEAQ (reference sequence). V lost 8 bases to trimming and J lost 1 base; unmatched junction nucleotides: 12. The CDR3 loop is CASALSRTSASYEQYF. CDR3 nucleotide sequence: TGTGCCAGCGCTCTATCCCGGACTAGCGCTTCCTACGAGCAGTACTTC.

The rearrangement links TRBV5-6 to TRBJ1-1, with no clear D. The CDR3 contains 15 residues. Germline CDR1 is SGHDT and CDR2 is YYEEEE. Trimming left V 5 bases short and J 7 bases short, with 21 bases between. The CDR3 loop is CASSWGGIRLSEAFF. The CDR3 coding sequence is TGTGCCAGCAGTTGGGGAGGCATACGCCTGAGTGAAGCTTTCTTT.

V usage is TRBV5-1 and J usage is TRBJ2-1; D is perhaps TRBD2 (5 bases). This CDR3 spans 15 amino acids. Germline loops: CDR1 SGHRS, CDR2 YFSETQ. The V end was cut by 4 bases, the J end by 0 bases, with 11 bases between. The CDR3 bases are TGCGCCAGCAGCCAATTGACTAACTCCTACAATGAGCAGTTCTTC. It translates to CASSQLTNSYNEQFF.

In nucleotides, the CDR3 is TGCGCCAGCAGCCAAGATGCGGGGGAGCAGTTCTTC. It encodes CASSQDAGEQFF. The chain uses TRBV4-1 and TRBJ2-1; TRBD2 is a possible D gene (6 bases). The V end was cut by 0 bases, the J end by 10 bases, with 7 bases between. The length of the CDR3 is 12 residues. Germline V gives CDR1 MGHRA, CDR2 YSYEKL.

This chain connects TRBV6-5 to TRBJ2-1; 9 bases agree with TRBD2. V was pared by 8 bases and J by 1 base, with 0 bases of the junction left unmatched. The CDR3 runs to 13 residues. The germline CDR1 and CDR2 sequences are MNHEY and SVGAGI. The chain's CDR3 is CASLAGSYNEQFF. The CDR3 DNA reads TGTGCCAGCCTAGCGGGATCCTACAATGAGCAGTTCTTC.

This clonotype was detected only a few times. The chain links TRBV4-2 to TRBJ2-2; D possibly corresponds to TRBD2 (6 bases). Trimming left V 4 bases short and J 6 bases short, with 24 bases between. The CDR3 sequence is 18 residues long. The germline V gene encodes CDR1 LGHNA and CDR2 YNFKEQ. The CDR3 bases are TGTGCCAGCAGCCGACCATCAGAAGGGAGGAAGAGTTCCGGGGAGCTGTTTTTT. Its translation is CASSRPSEGRKSSGELFF.

The V call is TRBV7-6, the J call TRBJ1-1, with unresolved D. CDR3 size: 17 residues. Germline-derived CDR1 and CDR2 are SGHVS and FNYEAQ. Trimming shortened V by 3 bases and J by 4 bases, and 21 bases separated the two germline ends. In nucleotides, the CDR3 is TGTGCCAGCAGCTTGGAAAGCCCCCGGGCAGGTCGCACTGAAGCTTTCTTT. It yields the protein CASSLESPRAGRTEAFF.

This clonotype showed up just once. The V gene is TRBV5-1, the J gene TRBJ1-2; the D is unclear. V was pared by 3 bases and J by 6 bases, with 21 bases between. Germline V lookup: CDR1 SGHRS, CDR2 YFSETQ. The CDR3 spans 16 residues. CDR3 residues: CASSSKEATRRDGYTF. In DNA form, the CDR3 reads TGCGCCAGCAGCTCCAAGGAAGCCACACGCCGGGATGGCTACACCTTC.

The chain links TRBV28 to TRBJ1-2; 10 bases are shared with TRBD1. J gave up 6 bases and V 6 bases, and 7 bases lay outside the gene matches. The CDR3 extends over 14 amino acids. The germline CDR1 and CDR2 sequences are MDHEN and SYDVKM. The DNA of the CDR3 is TGTGCCAGCAGCCGGGACAGGGGACGCGATGGCTACACCTTC. This translates into CASSRDRGRDGYTF.

The rearrangement links TRBV29-1 to TRBJ2-1; D may match TRBD1 or TRBD2 (5 bases each). Germline CDR1 reads SQVTM; CDR2 reads ANQGSEA. The CDR3 consists of 18 residues. Trimming left V 1 base short and J 0 bases short, with 19 bases between. CDR3: CSVEGQMGTPSSYNEQFF. The CDR3 coding sequence is TGCAGCGTTGAAGGCCAGATGGGGACGCCGAGCTCCTACAATGAGCAGTTCTTC.

The chain carries TRBV7-9 and TRBJ2-7; D unclear. The CDR3 sequence is 14 residues long. With 1 base removed from V and 1 base from J, the gap between germline ends came to 8 bases. Germline CDR1 and CDR2: SEHNR and FQNEAQ (reference sequence). This CDR3 reads CASSLEGRSYEQYF. Written as DNA, the CDR3 is TGTGCCAGCAGCTTAGAAGGCAGATCCTACGAGCAGTACTTC.

This clonotype was found once. CDR3 sequence (DNA): TGTGCCTGTTTTGTCAGGGTCGGCGAGCAGTACTTC. This encodes CACFVRVGEQYF. The chain combines TRBV30 with TRBJ2-7; a weak D match, TRBD1 (5 bases). V dropped 6 bases and J dropped 6 bases, with 15 bases sitting between them. Germline V gene sequence: CDR1 GTSNPN, CDR2 SVGIG (reference sequence). The CDR3 contains 12 residues.

This rearrangement joins TRBV7-2 to TRBJ2-3; TRBD2 agrees at 8 bases. The CDR3 has 17 amino acids. Germline V CDR1 and CDR2: SGHTA, FQGNSA. The J segment lost 2 bases and the V segment lost 7 bases, leaving 14 bases of the junction unmatched. CDR3 DNA sequence: TGTGCCAGCAACTCCCTCGGGGTAGCGGGACCCACAGATACGCAGTATTTT. Residues: CASNSLGVAGPTDTQYF.

J is TRBJ2-5 and V is TRBV25-1; a possible D gene is TRBD1 (6 bases). Germline CDR1 reads MGHDK; CDR2 reads SYGVNS. CDR3 length: 16 amino acids. The V and J ends lost 6 bases and 2 bases respectively, with 19 bases between them. CDR3 amino acids: CASSAPTGNGQETQYF. The CDR3 nucleotides read TGTGCCAGCAGCGCCCCTACAGGGAATGGACAAGAGACCCAGTACTTC. The full variable domain, in which reference TRBV25-1 and TRBJ2-5 provide the parts outside the CDR3, is EADIYQTPRYLVIGTGKKITLECSQTMGHDKMYWYQQDPGMELHLIHYSYGVNSTEKGDLSSESTVSRIRTEHFPLTLESARPSHTSQYLCASSAPTGNGQETQYFGPGTRLLVL.

The V gene is TRBV28, the J gene TRBJ2-1; TRBD1 matches at 7 bases. Germline V CDR1 and CDR2: MDHEN, SYDVKM. The length of the CDR3 is 14 residues. V dropped 4 bases and J dropped 3; count of bases not matched to a gene: 3. The CDR3 spells CASSSRQGYNEQFF. CDR3 nucleotide sequence: TGTGCCAGCAGTTCCCGACAGGGCTACAATGAGCAGTTCTTC.

The chain couples TRBV12-3 or TRBV12-4 to TRBJ1-5; the D is unclear. With 3 bases removed from V and 2 bases from J, the gap between germline ends came to 17 bases. The CDR3 is 17 residues long. As DNA, the CDR3 is TGTGCCAGCAGTTTGGGATCCTCTTGGGGTCGCAATCAGCCCCAGCATTTT. It specifies CASSLGSSWGRNQPQHF.